The 28 T cell receptor beta chains below were found in one sample sequenced in a study of shared clonotypes between healthy human individuals. TCRdb keeps only in-frame clones here, not all; method: immunoSEQ multiplex PCR. The sample includes more than 1.2 million clones, less than 99% seen only once; the top ten take about 0.4%. The sample taken for sequencing was naive CD4+ T cells sorted from blood. Specified subset: CD45RA+ positively selected. The receptors were sampled from a man between 25 and 39 years old in good health.

The V gene is TRBV7-6, the J gene TRBJ1-1; D ambiguous. There are 14 residues in the CDR3. Germline assignment: CDR1 SGHVS and CDR2 FNYEAQ. Trimming pared 4 bases from V and 10 bases from J, leaving 19 bases between. CDR3 amino acids: CASSSRAALDGAFF. Here the CDR3 DNA reads TGTGCCAGCAGCTCCCGGGCCGCCCTGGATGGAGCTTTCTTT.

The chain combines TRBV7-9 with TRBJ2-5, with a possible D match to TRBD1 (6 bases). Trimming removed 1 base at V and 5 bases at J, with 14 bases between. Germline assignment: CDR1 SEHNR and CDR2 FQNEAQ (reference sequence). The CDR3 covers 15 residues. The CDR3 coding sequence is TGTGCCAGCAGCTTAGGACGCAGGGGCAGGGAGACCCAGTACTTC. This codes for CASSLGRRGRETQYF.

The chain uses TRBV28 and TRBJ2-1; D not resolved. Germline CDR1 MDHEN, CDR2 SYDVKM. V shed 2 bases and J shed 5 bases, with 13 bases lying between them. The CDR3 is 15 residues long. Written as DNA, the CDR3 is TGTGCCAGCAGTTTAAGTGGGGATCCAAACAATGAGCAGTTCTTC. This encodes CASSLSGDPNNEQFF.

The V gene is TRBV11-2, the J gene TRBJ2-2; TRBD1 matches 8 bases. Germline CDR1 is SGHAT and CDR2 is FQNNGV. The CDR3 is 15 residues long. V lost 5 bases and J lost 3; bases outside the gene matches: 5. CDR3 in DNA: TGTGCCAGCAGCAAGGACAGGGTATACACCGGGGAGCTGTTTTTT. Its protein is CASSKDRVYTGELFF.

The gene calls are TRBV7-2 and TRBJ1-2; D is ambiguous. Germline V lookup: CDR1 SGHTA, CDR2 FQGNSA. V was clipped by 2 bases and J by 4 bases, with 14 bases between them. CDR3 length: 15 residues. The CDR3 protein is CASSLRLGPSYGYTF. In DNA form, the CDR3 reads TGTGCCAGCAGCTTAAGGTTAGGCCCCTCCTATGGCTACACCTTC.

This chain joins TRBV27 and TRBJ2-7; unclear D gene. The CDR3 loop spans 12 amino acids. Trimming took 6 bases from V and 5 from J, leaving 11 bases between them. The V gene's germline CDR1 is MNHEY and CDR2 SMNVEV (reference sequence). CDR3 sequence reads: CASSDGWNEQYF. The CDR3 nucleotides read TGTGCCAGCAGCGACGGGTGGAACGAGCAGTACTTC.

This clone came up once. The rearrangement uses TRBV6-1 and TRBJ1-1, with D maybe TRBD1 (5 bases). Per germline, CDR1 MNHNS and CDR2 SASEGT. V lost 7 bases to trimming and J lost 1 base, with 13 bases between them. The CDR3 sequence is 14 residues long. The CDR3 protein is CASMLRDPNTEAFF. CDR3 nucleotides: TGTGCCAGCATGCTCCGGGACCCGAACACTGAAGCTTTCTTT.

J is TRBJ2-5 and V is TRBV1; the table's D call, TRBD2, was not checked against the DNA. TRBV1 is marked as a pseudogene. This CDR3 is 16 amino acids long. CDR3 sequence reads: CTSSHGLAVTQETQYF. The CDR3 bases are TGCACCAGCAGCCACGGGCTAGCGGTAACGCAAGAGACCCAGTACTTC.

As for this clone: Other DNA sequences in this specimen translate into the identical CDR3. The rearrangement joins TRBV9 to TRBJ1-5, with unresolved D. The germline CDR1 and CDR2 sequences are SGDLS and YYNGEE. This CDR3 spans 15 amino acids. Trimming removed 0 bases at V and 1 base at J, with 8 bases between. The CDR3 reads CASSVGGRSNQPQHF. CDR3 coding DNA: TGTGCCAGCAGCGTAGGGGGTAGGAGCAATCAGCCCCAGCATTTT.

The chain combines TRBV5-5 with TRBJ2-1; 10 nucleotides agree with TRBD1. Germline assignment: CDR1 SGHKS and CDR2 YYEKEE (reference sequence). V was clipped by 4 bases and J by 4 bases; unmatched bases: 11. The CDR3 totals 17 residues. The CDR3 nucleotides are TGTGCCAGCAGCATTACCCCGGGACAGGGGACTTACAATGAGCAGTTCTTC. Its protein is CASSITPGQGTYNEQFF.

This chain uses TRBV9 with TRBJ2-7, with 9 bases identical to TRBD1. Germline values: CDR1 SGDLS, CDR2 YYNGEE. V shed 3 bases and J 3 bases; nucleotides not matched to a gene: 4. This CDR3 contains 14 residues. CDR3 DNA sequence: TGTGCCAGCAGCGAGGGACAGGGAAACTACGAGCAGTACTTC. Protein product: CASSEGQGNYEQYF.

The chain joins TRBV18 to TRBJ1-1, with TRBD1 as a possible D gene (5 bases). V gave up 1 base and J gave up 0 bases, with 15 bases separating them. CDR3 length: 17 residues. Germline V gives CDR1 KGHSH, CDR2 LQKENI. Written as DNA, the CDR3 is TGTGCCAGCTCACCACGGTTACTGGGGGGGATGAACACTGAAGCTTTCTTT. This gives the protein CASSPRLLGGMNTEAFF.

The rearrangement uses TRBV14 and TRBJ2-7; 14 bases line up with TRBD2. CDR3 size: 18 residues. V was clipped by 5 bases and J by 5 bases; unmatched bases: 14. The V gene's germline CDR1 is SGHDN and CDR2 FVKESK. Here the CDR3 DNA reads TGTGCCAGCAGCTCCCACAGGGGACTAGCGGGAGTTAGCAACGAGCAGTACTTC. As protein: CASSSHRGLAGVSNEQYF.

The V gene is TRBV19, the J gene TRBJ2-1; no firm D call. CDR3 length: 12 amino acids. Germline V gene lookup returns CDR1 LNHDA and CDR2 SQIVND (reference sequence). V gave up 3 bases and J gave up 6 bases, with 6 bases separating them. The CDR3 coding sequence is TGTGCCAGTAGTATGGTGGGCAATGAGCAGTTCTTC. Translation: CASSMVGNEQFF.

V is TRBV28 and J is TRBJ2-2; 10 bases map to TRBD2. The CDR3 is 15 amino acids. J lost 9 bases, V lost 2 bases, and 6 bases had no gene match. Germline lookup yields CDR1 MDHEN and CDR2 SYDVKM. Here the CDR3 DNA reads TGTGCCAGCAGTTTAGGGACTAGCGATCACCGGGAGCTGTTTTTT. It yields the protein CASSLGTSDHRELFF.

In this sample, this clone turned up once. The gene calls are TRBV2 and TRBJ1-5; no definite D call. CDR1 is SNHLY, CDR2 FYNNEI, per germline. The ends were cut back, 8 bases at V and 0 bases at J, with 14 bases in the middle. The CDR3 is 15 residues long. The CDR3: CASSDDTYSNQPQHF. DNA of the CDR3: TGTGCCAGCTCGGACGACACGTATAGCAATCAGCCCCAGCATTTT.

This chain connects TRBV5-1 to TRBJ2-3; D is perhaps TRBD2 (5 bases). V lost 1 base, J lost 4 bases, and 10 bases lay in between. Germline V gene sequence: CDR1 SGHRS, CDR2 YFSETQ. The CDR3 has 14 amino acids. CDR3 residues: CASSLTSWSDTQYF. For the CDR3, the DNA is TGCGCCAGCAGCTTGACTAGTTGGTCAGATACGCAGTATTTT.

This clone was found once. The rearrangement joins TRBV7-2 to TRBJ2-2, with a weak D call TRBD2 (5 bases). The CDR3 is 14 residues long. Per the germline V gene, CDR1 is SGHTA and CDR2 is FQGNSA. V was cut by 8 bases and J by 5 bases, with 15 bases left in between. The CDR3 DNA is TGTGCCAGCGCCGGGATAGCAAATACCGGGGAGCTGTTTTTT. Translation gives CASAGIANTGELFF.

The CDR3 sequence is CASSLAPVFGALYEQYF. In DNA, the CDR3 is TGTGCCAGCAGCTTGGCCCCTGTTTTTGGGGCGCTTTACGAGCAGTACTTC. The J gene is TRBJ2-7, the V gene TRBV5-5, with D possibly matching TRBD1 (5 bases). V was cut by 0 bases and J by 4 bases, with 20 bases left in between. Germline CDR1 and CDR2: SGHKS and YYEKEE (reference sequence). The CDR3 consists of 17 residues.

CDR3 region: CASIPSIANYGYTF. The CDR3 DNA is TGTGCCAGCATTCCTTCTATAGCTAACTATGGCTACACCTTC. V usage is TRBV27 and J usage is TRBJ1-2; D not resolved. The germline V and J ends were trimmed by 7 bases and 0 bases, with 12 bases remaining between them. The CDR3 runs to 14 residues. The germline CDR1 and CDR2 sequences are MNHEY and SMNVEV (reference sequence).

The CDR3 DNA sequence: TGTGCCAGCAGCCAGACCCTTAGGGGCAGATACGAGCAGTACTTC. Translated, it gives CASSQTLRGRYEQYF. The chain recombines TRBV7-9 with TRBJ2-7; a possible D gene is TRBD1 (5 bases). V was trimmed by 5 bases and J by 4 bases, leaving 18 bases between them. CDR3 length equals 15 residues. Per the germline V gene, CDR1 is SEHNR and CDR2 is FQNEAQ (reference sequence).

V and J are TRBV6-1 and TRBJ1-5; D perhaps matches TRBD1 (5 bases). The CDR3 totals 15 residues. The germline gives CDR1 MNHNS, CDR2 SASEGT. Trimming pared 8 bases from V and 5 bases from J, leaving 19 bases between. CDR3 in DNA: TGTGCCAGCGTTCCGGGGCCGTTTCGGGATCAGCCCCAGCATTTT. Translating gives CASVPGPFRDQPQHF.

The V gene is TRBV5-5, the J gene TRBJ2-7; D is perhaps TRBD1 or TRBD2 (6 bases each). CDR3 size: 15 residues. The V gene's germline CDR1 is SGHKS and CDR2 YYEKEE (reference sequence). Between the trimmed V and J ends, which lost 0 bases and 3 bases, there was a span of 13 bases. The CDR3 bases are TGTGCCAGCAGCTTGGTTGGGGGGCCCCGCTACGAGCAGTACTTC. Protein sequence: CASSLVGGPRYEQYF. Full variable domain (remainder filled in from reference TRBV5-5 and TRBJ2-7): DAGVTQSPTHLIKTRGQQVTLRCSPISGHKSVSWYQQVLGQGPQFIFQYYEKEERGRGNFPDRFSARQFPNYSSELNVNALLLGDSALYLCASSLVGGPRYEQYFGPGTRLTVT.

Details on this clone: At one end, the junction sequence differs from germline, possibly due to a read error. The identical CDR3 is also encoded by other nucleotide sequences in the sample. The rearrangement joins TRBV27 to TRBJ2-7; D is unclear. CDR3 length: 11 amino acids. The germline V gene has CDR1 MNHEY and CDR2 SMNVEV (reference sequence). CDR3 coding DNA: TGTGCCAGCAGTCAAGGCTACGAGCAGTATTTC. It codes for CASSQGYEQYF.

In this sample, this clone turned up once. J is TRBJ2-7 and V is TRBV7-9; 11 positions agree with TRBD2. In germline, CDR1 is SEHNR, CDR2 FQNEAQ (reference sequence). J lost 1 base, V lost 2 bases, and 10 bases had no gene match. The CDR3 loop spans 18 amino acids. DNA of the CDR3: TGTGCCAGCAGCTTACTTAGCGGGAGGGCCCTCGTATCCTACGAGCAGTACTTC. Translating gives CASSLLSGRALVSYEQYF.

The chain combines TRBV2 with TRBJ1-5, with D uncertain. The CDR3 sequence is 12 residues long. V was trimmed by 3 bases and J by 6 bases, leaving 6 bases between them. Germline lookup yields CDR1 SNHLY and CDR2 FYNNEI. The CDR3 DNA follows: TGTGCCAGCAGTGATGAGGTTCAGCCCCAGCATTTT. Translating it yields CASSDEVQPQHF. The entire variable domain, with the rest obtained from reference TRBV2 and TRBJ1-5, is as follows: EPEVTQTPSHQVTQMGQEVILRCVPISNHLYFYWYRQILGQKVEFLVSFYNNEISEKSEIFDDQFSVERPDGSNFTLKIRSTKLEDSAMYFCASSDEVQPQHFGDGTRLSIL.

V is TRBV28 and J is TRBJ2-7; D ambiguous. V lost 4 bases to trimming and J lost 6 bases, with 10 bases between them. The CDR3 spans 12 residues. In germline, CDR1 is MDHEN, CDR2 SYDVKM. The CDR3 sequence: CASSYGTVEQYF. The CDR3, as DNA: TGTGCCAGCAGTTATGGAACTGTCGAGCAGTACTTC.

J is TRBJ1-1 and V is TRBV28; 9 bases are a match to TRBD1. This CDR3 region has 16 residues. V lost 5 bases and J lost 0; bases outside the gene matches: 7. In germline, CDR1 is MDHEN, CDR2 SYDVKM. Here the CDR3 DNA reads TGTGCCAGCAGTCGGACAGGGGCAAGTATGAACACTGAAGCTTTCTTT. Its protein product is CASSRTGASMNTEAFF.